This is a list of T cell receptor beta chains from one sample in a study of T cell clones after liver transplantation. Produced via immunoSEQ multiplex PCR; TCRdb's table is partial and in-frame only. The repertoire holds about 68,000 clones, with 85% to 95% as singletons. This specimen consisted of CD4+ T cells from blood, obtained approximately 27 months after liver transplant. The receptors derive from a human patient who received a liver transplant. Some T cells may be supplied by the graft donor. Both conserved end residues are part of each CDR3. A D gene is named only where the DNA matches it firmly. Clone size is stated in some rows and not others, as once, few, many or a class when expanded.

v_call	j_call	d_call	clone_size	cdr3_aa	cdr3_nt
TRBV28	TRBJ1-3	NA	NA	CASCPDPGNPGNTIYF	TGTGCCAGCTGCCCCGACCCCGGGAACCCTGGAAACACCATATATTTT
TRBV19	TRBJ2-2	NA	NA	CASSTTGTNTGELFF	TGTGCCAGTAGTACGACAGGCACGAACACCGGGGAGCTGTTTTTT
TRBV29-1	TRBJ2-3	TRBD1	NA	CSVMTGTDTQYF	TGCAGCGTAATGACAGGGACAGATACGCAGTATTTT
TRBV28	TRBJ1-5	TRBD1	NA	CASSPRQGGSGNQPQHF	TGTGCCAGCAGTCCCCGACAGGGGGGTTCAGGCAATCAGCCCCAGCATTTT
TRBV7-6	TRBJ2-7	NA	NA	CASSLSYSVEQYF	TGTGCCAGCAGCTTAAGCTACAGCGTCGAGCAGTACTTC
TRBV5-1	TRBJ1-4	TRBD1	few	CASSLGQGPKELFF	TGCGCCAGCAGCTTGGGACAGGGACCGAAGGAACTGTTTTTT
TRBV28	TRBJ1-6	NA	NA	CASSTPSSYNSPLHF	TGTGCCAGTTCTACACCGAGCTCCTATAATTCACCCCTCCACTTT
TRBV19	TRBJ2-3	NA	NA	CASRRDAPSTDTQYF	TGTGCCAGTAGAAGGGACGCCCCTAGCACAGATACGCAGTATTTT
TRBV21-1	TRBJ2-7	NA	once	CASSKRTSGYEQYF	TGTGCCAGCAGCAAGAGGACTAGCGGATACGAGCAGTACTTC
TRBV5-1	TRBJ2-1	TRBD2	NA	CASSSSGPSYNEQFF	TGCGCCAGCAGCTCTAGCGGGCCGTCCTACAATGAGCAGTTCTTC
TRBV2	TRBJ2-2	NA	NA	CASSEAASNGELFF	TGTGCCAGCAGTGAAGCGGCGAGCAACGGGGAGCTGTTTTTT